One TCR beta chain is described in this entry. Its antigen is not known. A read error may account for a junction end that differs from germline. The sample is drawn from a study of blood T cells in healthy people across ages. Study-level results: In these data, TCR beta diversity tracked strongly with naive T cell percentage. Roughly linearly, TCR beta diversity per million T cells fell as age increased.

The CDR3 spans 14 residues. Germline V CDR1 and CDR2: SGDLS, YYNGEE. The second PCR ran roughly 7 to 11 cycles with a sample-barcoded 5' primer and J-beta primers. TCRdb reprocessed the 5' RACE reads with MiXCR, giving one entry per CDR3 protein. The table includes around 1,500,000 distinct CDR3 sequences, under 30% detected once. The sequencing sample was made of blood. This receptor was taken from a woman in her twenties or thirties in good health. The rearrangement uses TRBV9 and TRBJ1-1; TRBD1 aligns across 8 bases. The CDR3 DNA sequence: TGTGCCAACAGCAACGACAGGGGAAGCACTGAAGCTTTCTTT. Translated, it gives CANSNDRGSTEAFF.